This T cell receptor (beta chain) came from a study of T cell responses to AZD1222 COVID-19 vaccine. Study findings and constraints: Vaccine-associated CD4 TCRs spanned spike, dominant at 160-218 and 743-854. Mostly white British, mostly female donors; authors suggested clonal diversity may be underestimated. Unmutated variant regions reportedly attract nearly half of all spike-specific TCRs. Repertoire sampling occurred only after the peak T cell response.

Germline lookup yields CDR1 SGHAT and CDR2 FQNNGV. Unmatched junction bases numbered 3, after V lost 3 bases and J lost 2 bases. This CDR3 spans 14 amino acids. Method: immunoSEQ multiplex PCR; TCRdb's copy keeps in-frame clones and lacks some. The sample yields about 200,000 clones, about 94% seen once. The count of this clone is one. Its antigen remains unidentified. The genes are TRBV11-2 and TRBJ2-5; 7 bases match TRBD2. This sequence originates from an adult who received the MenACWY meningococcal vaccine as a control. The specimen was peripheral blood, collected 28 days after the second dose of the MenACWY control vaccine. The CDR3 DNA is TGTGCCAGCAGCTTGTTGCGGGGGCAAGAGACCCAGTACTTC. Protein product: CASSLLRGQETQYF.